Reported below is one TCR beta chain. Its specificity is not known. Produced via immunoSEQ multiplex PCR; TCRdb's table is partial and in-frame only. Altogether 100,000 to 150,000 clones are present, 70% to 90% being singletons, with the ten largest covering around 5%. These data come from a study of T cell responses to AZD1222 COVID-19 vaccine. For the study at large: Whether given at about 4 or about 12 weeks, second doses were pooled. Findings and caveats of the study: Reportedly, close to half of spike-specific TCRs are directed against unmutated variant regions. Spike-specific TCRs gained breadth and depth after people received two AZD1222 doses.

In germline, CDR1 is SGHRS, CDR2 YFSETQ. V lost 2 bases, J lost 8 bases, and 13 bases stayed unmatched. The CDR3 spans 16 residues. The chain is built from TRBV5-1 and TRBJ1-2; 9 bases align to TRBD1. The sequences come from peripheral blood, collected on day 0 of AZD1222 vaccination. This sequence originates from an adult in good health. The CDR3 DNA sequence: TGCGCCAGCAGCTTTGAGACCGGGACAGGGCCGAACGGCTACACCTTC. Amino acid sequence: CASSFETGTGPNGYTF.